The T cell receptor beta chain described here comes from a study of cytomegalovirus exposure and HLA in healthy donors. Regarding the study as a whole: Associated with cytomegalovirus, according to the listing, were fewer than 200 TCR beta chains. The authors later linked a missense DCLRE1C variant to TCR beta V- and J-gene trimming. DRB1 had the most TCR associations and HLA-C the fewest, a later analysis found, with rates varying by HLA locus.

Concerning this clone itself: The target antigen is unknown.

V lost 6 bases to trimming and J lost 4 bases, with 17 bases between them. The CDR3 loop spans 15 amino acids. The germline V gene has CDR1 MNHEY and CDR2 SVGAGI. Use of 60 Vbeta and 13 Jbeta primers characterized the PCR. In the authors' workflow: In a later analysis, 70 million to 80 million unique TCR beta chains included roughly 11 million shared by two or more donors. Sequencing was performed with immunoSEQ multiplex PCR; in TCRdb, only in-frame clones are kept and a portion is missing. V, J and clone size derive from that table, while D and trimming were established from the DNA sequence. The sample includes more than 110,000 clones, roughly 10% of them seen just once.

This TCR derives from a man aged 45-65 years in good health and CMV-seronegative. The material sequenced was PBMCs. The chain has TRBV6-5 and TRBJ2-3; D perhaps matches TRBD2 (7 bases). CDR3 in DNA: TGTGCCAGCAGCTACCCGGGGGGCGCGTCAGATACGCAGTATTTT. This translates into CASSYPGGASDTQYF.